This T cell receptor beta chain was documented in a study of cytomegalovirus exposure and HLA in healthy donors. Looking at the study overall: Approximately 180 million T cells yielded 100 million or so unique TCR beta sequences, as an earlier analysis found.

A multiplex PCR was run with 60 Vbeta primers and 13 Jbeta primers. As handled by the study authors: Per a later analysis, the number of unique TCR beta chains was 75 million to 90 million, of which about 11 million were shared. Here immunoSEQ multiplex PCR was the method, and the copy in TCRdb shows in-frame clones only, minus some. D and trimming come from the DNA, and the V and J calls and clone size come from that table. The table shows about 140,000 clones, with roughly 75% occurring only once. Study-wide results and caveats: Diagnosis of cytomegalovirus status made by the classifier reportedly showed high specificity and sensitivity. The authors later linked a missense DCLRE1C variant to TCR beta V- and J-gene trimming.

To note about this clone: The antigen remains unidentified.

Looked up from germline, CDR1 is WNHNN and CDR2 is SYGVQD (reference sequence). The CDR3 extends over 14 amino acids. The V gene end was trimmed by 4 bases and the J gene end by 6 bases; junction bases not matched to a gene: 6. The clonotype originates from a man in his forties in good health and CMV-seronegative. The chain has TRBV10-1 and TRBJ2-3; 8 nucleotides line up with TRBD2. Sample: PBMCs. This chain's CDR3 is CASSAGTSADTQYF. The CDR3 coding sequence is TGCGCCAGCAGTGCCGGGACTAGTGCGGATACGCAGTATTTT.